This T cell receptor (beta chain) was observed in a study of blood T cells in healthy people across ages (dated by TCRdb to the mid-2010s). About the study as a whole: Template switching captured roughly one uniquely barcoded TCR beta cDNA molecule per two T cells in model experiments. The study measured age-related changes in TCR beta repertoire diversity using deep sequencing normalized with unique cDNA molecular identifiers. Four age groups were formed from the donors: young (average 16 years), middle-aged (approximately 40), aged (about 62) and long-lived (approximately 80). To avoid experimental bias, donors of different ages were randomly spread across the sequencing lanes. For two donors (one aged 18 to 29 and one aged 80 or older), the study analyzed two additional independent replicas of 1 million unique cDNA reads from the same blood draw.

Library method: 5' RACE. TCRdb shows the sequencer as Illumina HiSeq 2500. A second PCR of roughly 7 to 12 cycles was run with a J-beta primer mix and a sample-barcoded 5' primer. Each TCR beta cDNA molecule received a unique molecular identifier from a template-switch 5' adaptor carrying 12 random nucleotides. At least 2.5 million CDR3-containing paired-end reads were obtained from each sample. The Mint cDNA synthesis kit, primed by a TRBC-specific oligonucleotide, was used to synthesize first-strand cDNA from all RNA. All cDNA was treated with uracil-DNA glycosylase and then went through a first 18-cycle PCR with the universal primers M1SS and BC2_uni_R. In the authors' own workflow: For normalization, 1 million high-quality reads, each with a distinct molecular identifier, were randomly selected from each sample. Instead of being binned into consensus sequences, reads that shared molecular identifiers were thrown out. MiTCR, run with a Q25 quality threshold and the strictest error-elimination algorithm, handled CDR3 identification, clonotype clustering and error correction. A nonparametric unseen species model with Euler transformation was used to estimate a lower bound on total TCR beta diversity. The raw public data were reprocessed by TCRdb itself: fastp quality trimming at Q25, MiXCR clonotype calling, in-frame beta chains only. Here each entry gathers all rows of one CDR3 protein and keeps the most common genes and DNA. These V and J calls rely on TCRdb rather than the paper's analysis. In all, the sample holds 1.2 million to 1.5 million distinct CDR3 sequences, and 45% to 70% of those were seen once. Over 5% of the sample rests with the top ten.

The roughly 37 donors, aged roughly 6 to 100 years, were systemically healthy Caucasian individuals from Russia. Around 9.9 milliliters of peripheral blood were collected from each donor into EDTA-treated Vacutainer tubes. PBMCs were isolated by Ficoll-Paque density-gradient centrifugation, with at least 6.5 million obtained per sample. Total RNA was extracted from PBMCs with Trizol reagent, with at least 5.5 micrograms obtained per sample. The percentages of naive CD45RAhigh/CD27high T cells were determined by flow cytometry on a PBMC aliquot from every donor. Study-level results and caveats: The CMV infection status of donors was not known, potentially confounding age-related changes in expanded clonotypes. Compared with the aged group, the long-lived group had more naive CD4+ T cells, fewer expanded clones and increased TCR diversity, suggesting age selection. As age increased, observed TCR beta diversity per million T cells dropped in a roughly linear way, and a significant reduction was already evident by age about 36. Bulk unsorted PBMC profiling prevented conclusive comparison of naive and antigen-experienced compartments. There was a strong correlation between observed TCR beta diversity and the percentage of naive T cells measured by flow cytometry. Total diversity estimates from one million sequenced T cells were considered lower bounds and underestimates.

Concerning this clonotype itself: Its antigen is not yet known. No base-level quality is on record; no much larger clone is a single base apart.

This clonotype originated in a young man in good health. Sample: blood.

The DNA sequence follows: TGTGCCAGCAGCTTCTACCGGGGACCAAACACTGAAGCTTTCTTT. This sequence encodes CASSFYRGPNTEAFF. The chain uses TRBV6-5 and TRBJ1-1, and the D gene may be TRBD1, 5 bases matching. Sequences MNHEY (CDR1) and SVGAGI (CDR2) are obtained from the germline V gene. At the junction V is shortened by 6 bases and J by 2 bases, with 16 bases in between. The CDR3 runs 15 amino acids, cysteine and phenylalanine included. The sequence is cut down to CDR3 DNA, 45 bases in frame from base 1.